This T cell receptor beta chain stems from a study of T cell repertoires in cytomegalovirus infection. Study as a whole: Selection of CMV epitopes for the study included recently identified HLA-C-restricted and well-studied HLA-B-restricted ones. CMV infection and matching HLA type were both indicated by public TCR beta signatures.

This clonotype was counted between two and nine times. Its antigen is as yet unknown. TCRdb ran MiXCR on the reads and lists one entry per CDR3 protein. Seen here are about 920,000 distinct CDR3 sequences, 31% observed once, and the top ten hold roughly 13%. This CDR3 contains 14 residues. The trim removed 4 bases at V and 7 bases at J, leaving 7 bases unmatched. Germline-derived CDR1 and CDR2 are LNHNV and YYDKDF (reference sequence). The chain couples TRBV15 to TRBJ2-1, with 7 positions matching TRBD1. The clonotype originates from a human donor in good health (CMV status not recorded). Some clones in this sample may be carry-over from other donors' samples. This sample comprised cultured CD8+ T cells from PBMCs, obtained from culture after CMV antigen stimulation. CDR3 DNA: TGTGCCACCAGCAACCCGGACAGGAAGAATGAGCAGTTCTTC. It specifies CATSNPDRKNEQFF.